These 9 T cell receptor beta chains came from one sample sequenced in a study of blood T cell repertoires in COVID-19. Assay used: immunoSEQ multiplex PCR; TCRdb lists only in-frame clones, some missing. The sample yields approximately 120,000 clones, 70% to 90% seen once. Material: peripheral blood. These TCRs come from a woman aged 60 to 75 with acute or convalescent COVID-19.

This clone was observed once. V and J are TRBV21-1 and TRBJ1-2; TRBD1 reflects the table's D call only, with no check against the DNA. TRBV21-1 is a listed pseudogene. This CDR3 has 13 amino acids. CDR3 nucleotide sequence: TGTGCCAGCATGGGGACAGGCTCGGAAGGCTACACCTTC. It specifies CASMGTGSEGYTF.

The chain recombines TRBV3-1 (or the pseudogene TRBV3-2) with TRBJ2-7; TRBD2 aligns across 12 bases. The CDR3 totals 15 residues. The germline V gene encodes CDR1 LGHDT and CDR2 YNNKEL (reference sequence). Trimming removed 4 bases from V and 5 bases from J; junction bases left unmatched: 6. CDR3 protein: CASSLLAGGQDEQYF. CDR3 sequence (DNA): TGTGCCAGCAGCCTTCTAGCGGGAGGGCAGGACGAGCAGTACTTC.

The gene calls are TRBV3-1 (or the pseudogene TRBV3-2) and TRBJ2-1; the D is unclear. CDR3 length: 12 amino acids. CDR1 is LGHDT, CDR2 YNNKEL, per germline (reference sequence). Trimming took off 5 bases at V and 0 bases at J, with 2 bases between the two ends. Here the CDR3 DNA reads TGTGCCAGCAGCTACTCCTACAATGAGCAGTTCTTC. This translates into CASSYSYNEQFF.

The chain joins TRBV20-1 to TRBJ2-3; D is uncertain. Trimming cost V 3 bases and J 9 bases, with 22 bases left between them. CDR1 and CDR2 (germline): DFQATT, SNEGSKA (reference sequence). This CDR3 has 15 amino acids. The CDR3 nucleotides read TGCAGTGCTAGTCTTACGCAACCGCCCCCCCGGACGCAGTATTTT. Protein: CSASLTQPPPRTQYF.

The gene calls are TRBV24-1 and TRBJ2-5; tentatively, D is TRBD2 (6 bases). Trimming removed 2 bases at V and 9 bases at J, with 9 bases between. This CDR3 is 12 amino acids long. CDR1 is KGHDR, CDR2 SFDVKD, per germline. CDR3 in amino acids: CATSDSWGAQYF. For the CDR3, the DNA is TGTGCCACCAGTGATTCCTGGGGGGCCCAGTACTTC.

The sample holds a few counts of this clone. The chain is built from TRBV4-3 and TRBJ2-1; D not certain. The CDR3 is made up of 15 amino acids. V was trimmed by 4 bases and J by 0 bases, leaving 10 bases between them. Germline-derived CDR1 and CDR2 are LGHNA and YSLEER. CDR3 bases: TGCGCCAGCAGCCCCTCTCTGAGCTCCTACAATGAGCAGTTCTTC. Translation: CASSPSLSSYNEQFF.

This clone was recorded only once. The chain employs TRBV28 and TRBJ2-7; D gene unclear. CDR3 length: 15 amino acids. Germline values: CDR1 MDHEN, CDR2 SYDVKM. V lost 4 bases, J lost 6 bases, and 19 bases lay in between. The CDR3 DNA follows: TGTGCCAGCAGTTCTTTAAGGCGAAAGCCAGGCGAGCAGTACTTC. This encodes CASSSLRRKPGEQYF.

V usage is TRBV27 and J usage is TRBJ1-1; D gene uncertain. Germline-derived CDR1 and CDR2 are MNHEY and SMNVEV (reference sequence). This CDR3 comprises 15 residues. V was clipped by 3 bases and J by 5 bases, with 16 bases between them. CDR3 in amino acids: CASSFRRDILTEAFF. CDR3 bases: TGTGCCAGCAGTTTTCGGCGGGATATTCTGACTGAAGCTTTCTTT.

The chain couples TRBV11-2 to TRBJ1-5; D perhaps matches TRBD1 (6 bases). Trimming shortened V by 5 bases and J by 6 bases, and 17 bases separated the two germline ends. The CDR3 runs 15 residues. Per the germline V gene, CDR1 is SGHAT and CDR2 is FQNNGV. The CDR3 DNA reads TGTGCCAGCAGCCTAGGTGGGGGCCCGGGTCAGCCCCAGCATTTT. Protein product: CASSLGGGPGQPQHF.